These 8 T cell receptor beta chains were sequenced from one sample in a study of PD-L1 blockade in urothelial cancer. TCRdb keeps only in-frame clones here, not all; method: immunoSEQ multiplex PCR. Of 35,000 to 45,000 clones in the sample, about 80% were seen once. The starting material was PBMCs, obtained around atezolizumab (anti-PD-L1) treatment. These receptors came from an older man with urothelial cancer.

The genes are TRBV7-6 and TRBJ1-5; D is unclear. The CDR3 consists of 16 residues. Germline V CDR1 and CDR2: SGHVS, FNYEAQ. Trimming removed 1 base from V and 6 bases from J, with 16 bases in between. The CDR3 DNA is TGTGCCAGCAGCTTAGTTTCCGGGGTTTTCCCTCAGCCCCAGCATTTT. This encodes CASSLVSGVFPQPQHF.

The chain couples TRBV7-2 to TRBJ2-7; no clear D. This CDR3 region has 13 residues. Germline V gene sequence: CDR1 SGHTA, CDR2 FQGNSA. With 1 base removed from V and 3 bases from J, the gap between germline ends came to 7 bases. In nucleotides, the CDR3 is TGTGCCAGCAGCTTAGGAGAGATCTACGAGCAGTACTTC. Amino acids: CASSLGEIYEQYF.

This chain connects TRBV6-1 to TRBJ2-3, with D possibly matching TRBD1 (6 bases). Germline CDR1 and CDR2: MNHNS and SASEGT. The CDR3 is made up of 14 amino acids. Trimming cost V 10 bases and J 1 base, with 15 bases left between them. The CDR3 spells CATNRDTGTDTQYF. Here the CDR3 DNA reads TGTGCCACTAACCGGGACACAGGCACAGATACGCAGTATTTT.

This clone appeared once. CDR3 DNA: TGTGCCAGCACCGCAAGGGGTAACTATGGCTACACCTTC. Protein: CASTARGNYGYTF. V usage is TRBV6-5 and J usage is TRBJ1-2; TRBD1 is a possible D gene (5 bases). The ends were cut back, 7 bases at V and 1 base at J, with 10 bases in the middle. Germline V CDR1 and CDR2: MNHEY, SVGAGI. CDR3 length: 13 amino acids.

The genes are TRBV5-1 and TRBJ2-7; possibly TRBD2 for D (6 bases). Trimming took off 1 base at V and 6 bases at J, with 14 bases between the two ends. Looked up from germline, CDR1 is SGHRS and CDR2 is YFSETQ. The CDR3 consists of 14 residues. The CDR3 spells CASSLIGRTGEQYF. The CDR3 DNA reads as TGCGCCAGCAGCTTGATTGGGAGGACGGGCGAGCAGTACTTC.

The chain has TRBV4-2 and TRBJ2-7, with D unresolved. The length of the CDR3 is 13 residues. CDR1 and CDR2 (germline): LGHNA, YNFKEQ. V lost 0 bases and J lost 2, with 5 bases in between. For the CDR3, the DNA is TGTGCCAGCAGCCAAGATAACACCTACGAGCAGTACTTC. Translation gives CASSQDNTYEQYF.

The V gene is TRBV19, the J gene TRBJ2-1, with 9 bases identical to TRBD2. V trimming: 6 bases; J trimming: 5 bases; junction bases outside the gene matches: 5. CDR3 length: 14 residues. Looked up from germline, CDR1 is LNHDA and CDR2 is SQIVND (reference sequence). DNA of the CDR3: TGTGCCAGTAGATGGGCTAGCGGGGACAATGAGCAGTTCTTC. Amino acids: CASRWASGDNEQFF.

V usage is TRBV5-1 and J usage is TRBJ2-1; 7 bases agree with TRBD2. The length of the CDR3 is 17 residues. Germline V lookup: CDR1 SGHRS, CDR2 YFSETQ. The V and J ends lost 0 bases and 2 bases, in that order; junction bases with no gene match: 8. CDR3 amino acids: CASSLGGSGTPYNEQFF. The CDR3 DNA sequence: TGCGCCAGCAGCTTGGGGGGGAGCGGGACCCCCTACAATGAGCAGTTCTTC.